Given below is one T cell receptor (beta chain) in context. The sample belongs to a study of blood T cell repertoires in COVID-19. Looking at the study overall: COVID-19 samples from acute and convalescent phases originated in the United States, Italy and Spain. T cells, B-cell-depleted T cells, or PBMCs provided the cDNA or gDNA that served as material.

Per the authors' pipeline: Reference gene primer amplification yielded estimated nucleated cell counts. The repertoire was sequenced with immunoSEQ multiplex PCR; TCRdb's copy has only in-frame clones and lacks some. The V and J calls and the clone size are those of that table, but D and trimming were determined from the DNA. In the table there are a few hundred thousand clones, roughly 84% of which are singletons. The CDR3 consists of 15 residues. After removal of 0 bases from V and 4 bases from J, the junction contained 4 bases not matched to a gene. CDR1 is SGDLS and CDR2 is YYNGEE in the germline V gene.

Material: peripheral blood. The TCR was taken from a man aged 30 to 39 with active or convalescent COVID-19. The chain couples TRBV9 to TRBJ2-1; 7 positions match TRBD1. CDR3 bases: TGTGCCAGCAGCGTAGAGACAGGGACATACAATGAGCAGTTCTTC. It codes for CASSVETGTYNEQFF.